The 5 T cell receptor beta chains presented below share a single source sample, sequenced in a study of T cell repertoires in cytomegalovirus infection. One entry per CDR3 protein, called by TCRdb with MiXCR from the reads. The data hold under 850,000 distinct CDR3 sequences, with around 35% observed a single time. Their antigen targets remain unknown. The sample consisted of cultured PBMCs, taken from culture after CMV antigen stimulation. The receptors stem from a human donor in good health (CMV status not recorded). Some clones in this sample may be carry-over from other donors' samples.

J is TRBJ2-2 and V is TRBV2, with 10 nucleotides matching TRBD2. In germline, CDR1 is SNHLY, CDR2 FYNNEI. This CDR3 region has 15 residues. The trim removed 7 bases at V and 2 bases at J, leaving 4 bases unmatched. DNA for the CDR3: TGTGCCAGCACTAGCGGGGGTTACAACACCGGGGAGCTGTTTTTT. Protein: CASTSGGYNTGELFF.

The CDR3 loop is CASSSQGYGNTIYF. The DNA for the CDR3 is TGTGCCAGCAGCTCCCAGGGTTATGGAAACACCATATATTTT. V gene TRBV7-2 combines with J gene TRBJ1-3, with D possibly TRBD1 on 5 matching bases. V was shortened by 4 bases and J by 3 bases, with 10 bases between the two germline ends. The CDR3 is 14 amino acids. Germline assignment: CDR1 SGHTA and CDR2 FQGNSA.

This clonotype was counted a few times. The rearrangement uses TRBV20-1 and TRBJ2-3, with TRBD2 matching over 9 bases. The V and J ends lost 3 bases and 4 bases, in that order; junction bases with no gene match: 2. The germline V gene has CDR1 DFQATT and CDR2 SNEGSKA (reference sequence). The CDR3 has 13 amino acids. CDR3 in DNA: TGCAGTGCTAGTATAGCGGGAGCAGATACGCAGTATTTT. Amino acid sequence: CSASIAGADTQYF.

This clonotype was detected only a few times. This sequence joins TRBV7-9 and TRBJ1-5; D is undetermined. V was cut by 5 bases and J by 3 bases, with 11 bases left in between. The CDR3 runs 14 residues. CDR1 is SEHNR, CDR2 FQNEAQ, per germline (reference sequence). CDR3 nucleotides: TGTGCCAGCAGCCGCGGGAGCAACAATCAGCCCCAGCATTTT. Its protein product is CASSRGSNNQPQHF.

The chain links TRBV6-6 to TRBJ2-1, with D perhaps given as TRBD1 or TRBD2 (5 bases each). Germline CDR1 MNHNY, CDR2 SVGAGI (reference sequence). This CDR3 region has 14 residues. V was trimmed by 6 bases and J by 6 bases, leaving 15 bases between them. The CDR3 region is CASSRDPRANEQFF. For the CDR3, the DNA is TGTGCCAGCAGCCGGGACCCCAGGGCCAATGAGCAGTTCTTC.